The clone carrying this T cell receptor beta chain has just a few counts. Other DNA sequences within the sample encode an identical CDR3. Sequencing was performed with immunoSEQ multiplex PCR; in TCRdb, only in-frame clones are kept and a portion is missing. The sample has about 710,000 clones, more than 70% seen once; the top ten hold more than 0.009%. This record belongs to a study of shared T cell receptors in the human thymus. This sample also appeared in a second study, on human thymus T cells. That source notes: Resected material from corrective heart surgery provided the thymus tissue analysed. Gene usage for V and J segments appeared biased in thymic and blood repertoires.

This receptor was identified in a boy under two years old with a congenital heart defect. The sample was thymocytes.

The CDR3 nucleotides read TGTGCCAGCAGTGAGTCCGGGACAGGGGGCAAGGGTTCACCCCTCCACTTT. This translates into CASSESGTGGKGSPLHF. The gene calls are TRBV6-1 and TRBJ1-6, with TRBD1 matching over 12 bases. The CDR3 extends over 17 amino acids. Germline V lookup: CDR1 MNHNS, CDR2 SASEGT. The V and J ends lost 3 bases and 9 bases, in that order; junction bases with no gene match: 9.